The entry that follows covers one TCR beta chain sequence. What it binds is not known. This specimen belongs to a study of cytomegalovirus exposure and HLA in healthy donors. General study findings and limits: Only CMV serostatus was available as immune exposure information. While the bulk of TCR sequences proved rare, some public TCRs turned up in many donors. It emerged from a later analysis that several of the most significant clusters appeared to be linked to common viral pathogens.

PCR employed 60 Vbeta and 13 Jbeta primers. Assay: immunoSEQ multiplex PCR; the TCRdb copy retains only in-frame clones and omits some. The table lists 60,000 to 90,000 clones, 84% of them singletons, with approximately 17% in the top ten. Germline V gene data show CDR1 as SGHNT and CDR2 as YYREEE (reference sequence). This CDR3 contains 17 residues. The J segment lost 1 base and the V segment lost 3 bases, leaving 6 bases of the junction unmatched. The sample was PBMCs. The TCR originated in a man aged 65-85 years in good health and CMV-seropositive. This sequence joins TRBV5-4 and TRBJ2-6; 8 positions agree with TRBD1. DNA of the CDR3: TGTGCCAGCAGCTGGGGGACAGGCAGGTCTGGGGCCAACGTCCTGACTTTC. Translating gives CASSWGTGRSGANVLTF.